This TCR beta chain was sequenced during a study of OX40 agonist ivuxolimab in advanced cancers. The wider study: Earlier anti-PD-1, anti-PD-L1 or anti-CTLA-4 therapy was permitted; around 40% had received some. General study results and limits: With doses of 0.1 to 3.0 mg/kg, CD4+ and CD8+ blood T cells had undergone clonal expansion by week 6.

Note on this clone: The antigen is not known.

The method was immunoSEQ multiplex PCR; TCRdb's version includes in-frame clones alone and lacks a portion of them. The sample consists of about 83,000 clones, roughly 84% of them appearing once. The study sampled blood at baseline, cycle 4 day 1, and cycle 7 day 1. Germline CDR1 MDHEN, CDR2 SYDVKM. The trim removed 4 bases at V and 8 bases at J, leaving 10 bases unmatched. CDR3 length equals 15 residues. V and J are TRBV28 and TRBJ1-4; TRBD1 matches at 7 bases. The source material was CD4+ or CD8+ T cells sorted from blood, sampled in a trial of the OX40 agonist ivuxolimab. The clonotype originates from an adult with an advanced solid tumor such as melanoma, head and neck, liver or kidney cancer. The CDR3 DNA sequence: TGTGCCAGCAGTTCGGGCGACAGGGCGACCGAAAAACTGTTTTTT. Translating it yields CASSSGDRATEKLFF.